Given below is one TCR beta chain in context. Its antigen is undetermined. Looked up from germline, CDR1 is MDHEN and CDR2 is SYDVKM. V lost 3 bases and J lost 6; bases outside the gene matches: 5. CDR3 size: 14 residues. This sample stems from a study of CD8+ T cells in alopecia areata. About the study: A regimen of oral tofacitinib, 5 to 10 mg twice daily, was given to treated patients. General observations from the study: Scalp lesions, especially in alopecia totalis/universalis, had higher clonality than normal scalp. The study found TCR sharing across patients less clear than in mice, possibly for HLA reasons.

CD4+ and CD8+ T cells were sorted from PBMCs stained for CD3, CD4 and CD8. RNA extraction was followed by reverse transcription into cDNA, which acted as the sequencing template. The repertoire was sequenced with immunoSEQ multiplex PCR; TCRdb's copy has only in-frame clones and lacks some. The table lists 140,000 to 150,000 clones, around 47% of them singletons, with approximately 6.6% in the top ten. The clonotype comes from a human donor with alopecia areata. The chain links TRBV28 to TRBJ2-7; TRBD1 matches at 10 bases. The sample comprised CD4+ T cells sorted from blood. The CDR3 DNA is TGTGCCAGCAGTTTTCCGGGACAGGGGCCCGAGCAGTACTTC. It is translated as CASSFPGQGPEQYF.